A selection of T cell receptor beta chains follows, all from one sample in a study of shared clonotypes between healthy human individuals. Generated by immunoSEQ multiplex PCR, the TCRdb table keeps only in-frame clones and is missing some. The table lists about 92,000 clones, around 68% of them singletons. The sample taken for sequencing was memory CD8+ T cells sorted from blood. The receptors shown here come from a young man in good health. Both conserved end residues are part of each CDR3. Fields, in order: clone size, D gene, V gene, J gene, CDR3 protein, CDR3 DNA. D genes are given only for firm matches. Size is stated for part of the rows, as once, few or many counts, or as a class when the clone is expanded.

clone size: NA
D gene: NA
V gene: TRBV7-8
J gene: TRBJ2-7
CDR3 protein: CASSLDNRGEYF
CDR3 DNA: TGTGCCAGCAGCTTAGACAATAGGGGGGAGTACTTC

clone size: NA
D gene: NA
V gene: TRBV19
J gene: TRBJ2-1
CDR3 protein: CASRGGVSSYNEQFF
CDR3 DNA: TGTGCCAGTCGTGGCGGCGTAAGCTCCTACAATGAGCAGTTCTTC

clone size: NA
D gene: TRBD2
V gene: TRBV19
J gene: TRBJ2-3
CDR3 protein: CASSIQLAGGPRTDTQYF
CDR3 DNA: TGTGCCAGTAGTATCCAGTTAGCGGGAGGGCCTCGCACAGATACGCAGTATTTT

clone size: NA
D gene: NA
V gene: TRBV5-5
J gene: TRBJ2-7
CDR3 protein: CASSGGQPYEQYF
CDR3 DNA: TGTGCCAGCAGCGGGGGACAACCCTACGAGCAGTACTTC

clone size: NA
D gene: TRBD2
V gene: TRBV7-9
J gene: TRBJ2-5
CDR3 protein: CASSLERTSGVKETQYF
CDR3 DNA: TGTGCCAGCAGCTTAGAGAGGACTAGCGGGGTAAAAGAGACCCAGTACTTC

clone size: NA
D gene: NA
V gene: TRBV10-3
J gene: TRBJ1-2
CDR3 protein: CAISESTYHLDSLMIYGYTF
CDR3 DNA: TGTGCCATCAGTGAGTCGACTTACCACCTCGACAGCCTAATGATCTATGGCTACACCTTC

clone size: many
D gene: NA
V gene: TRBV15
J gene: TRBJ2-3
CDR3 protein: CATSRGGGDTDTQYF
CDR3 DNA: TGTGCCACCAGCAGAGGCGGCGGAGATACAGATACGCAGTATTTT

clone size: NA
D gene: TRBD1
V gene: TRBV9
J gene: TRBJ2-1
CDR3 protein: CASSVELQGAVNNEQFF
CDR3 DNA: TGTGCCAGCAGCGTAGAGTTGCAGGGGGCTGTAAACAATGAGCAGTTCTTC

clone size: NA
D gene: TRBD1
V gene: TRBV7-2
J gene: TRBJ2-1
CDR3 protein: CASSFGTGENEQFF
CDR3 DNA: TGTGCCAGCAGCTTCGGTACAGGGGAGAACGAGCAGTTCTTC

clone size: NA
D gene: TRBD1
V gene: TRBV4-1
J gene: TRBJ2-3
CDR3 protein: CASSQIGDRGSDTQYF
CDR3 DNA: TGCGCCAGCAGCCAGATCGGCGACAGGGGGTCGGATACGCAGTATTTT

clone size: NA
D gene: NA
V gene: TRBV9
J gene: TRBJ2-1
CDR3 protein: CASSVYGNEQFF
CDR3 DNA: TGTGCCAGCAGCGTTTACGGCAATGAGCAGTTCTTC

clone size: NA
D gene: TRBD1
V gene: TRBV2
J gene: TRBJ2-6
CDR3 protein: CASSADRVAGANVLTF
CDR3 DNA: TGTGCCAGCAGTGCCGACAGGGTGGCTGGGGCCAACGTCCTGACTTTC

clone size: NA
D gene: TRBD1
V gene: TRBV11-3
J gene: TRBJ1-2
CDR3 protein: CASSLLAGAGGNIDGYTF
CDR3 DNA: TGTGCCAGCAGCTTATTAGCGGGGGCAGGGGGCAATATCGATGGCTACACCTTC

clone size: NA
D gene: NA
V gene: TRBV6-6
J gene: TRBJ2-5
CDR3 protein: CSVSAGGETQYF
CDR3 DNA: TGCTCCGTAAGTGCGGGCGGAGAGACCCAGTACTTC

clone size: NA
D gene: TRBD1
V gene: TRBV5-4
J gene: TRBJ2-2
CDR3 protein: CASSFIGTGNTGELFF
CDR3 DNA: TGTGCCAGCAGCTTCATCGGGACAGGGAACACCGGGGAGCTGTTTTTT

clone size: NA
D gene: TRBD1
V gene: TRBV19
J gene: TRBJ1-2
CDR3 protein: CASSPRTGWDGYTF
CDR3 DNA: TGTGCCAGTAGTCCCCGGACAGGGTGGGATGGCTACACCTTC

clone size: NA
D gene: TRBD1
V gene: TRBV7-9
J gene: TRBJ1-2
CDR3 protein: CASSLGDRGFYGYTF
CDR3 DNA: TGTGCCAGCAGCTTAGGGGACAGGGGATTCTATGGCTACACCTTC

clone size: NA
D gene: NA
V gene: TRBV7-2
J gene: TRBJ1-2
CDR3 protein: CASSLLRENYGYTF
CDR3 DNA: TGTGCCAGCAGCTTACTTCGAGAAAACTATGGCTACACCTTC

clone size: NA
D gene: NA
V gene: TRBV7-9
J gene: TRBJ2-7
CDR3 protein: CASSLISYEQYF
CDR3 DNA: TGTGCCAGCAGCTTAATAAGCTACGAGCAGTACTTC

clone size: many
D gene: NA
V gene: TRBV25-1
J gene: TRBJ2-5
CDR3 protein: CASSSLTEETQYF
CDR3 DNA: TGTGCCAGCAGTTCCCTGACAGAAGAGACCCAGTACTTC

clone size: NA
D gene: NA
V gene: TRBV5-6
J gene: TRBJ1-4
CDR3 protein: CASKRYPQAEKLFF
CDR3 DNA: TGTGCCAGCAAACGGTACCCTCAGGCTGAAAAACTGTTTTTT

clone size: few
D gene: NA
V gene: TRBV27
J gene: TRBJ2-7
CDR3 protein: CASSLSRGFVSYEQYF
CDR3 DNA: TGTGCCAGCAGTCTCTCGAGGGGGTTTGTTTCCTACGAGCAGTACTTC

clone size: NA
D gene: TRBD1
V gene: TRBV18
J gene: TRBJ2-5
CDR3 protein: CASSPQGQRETQYF
CDR3 DNA: TGTGCCAGCTCACCACAGGGACAGCGAGAGACCCAGTACTTC

clone size: few
D gene: NA
V gene: TRBV19
J gene: TRBJ1-4
CDR3 protein: CASRPLQEDEKLFF
CDR3 DNA: TGTGCCAGTAGGCCCCTACAGGAGGACGAAAAACTGTTTTTT

clone size: NA
D gene: NA
V gene: TRBV6-6
J gene: TRBJ2-5
CDR3 protein: CASIEETQYF
CDR3 DNA: TGTGCCAGCATAGAGGAGACCCAGTACTTC

clone size: NA
D gene: NA
V gene: TRBV10-3
J gene: TRBJ2-3
CDR3 protein: CAIREGGGTDTQYF
CDR3 DNA: TGTGCCATCAGGGAGGGGGGAGGCACAGATACGCAGTATTTT

clone size: NA
D gene: TRBD1
V gene: TRBV7-2
J gene: TRBJ1-1
CDR3 protein: CASSPGTANTEAFF
CDR3 DNA: TGTGCCAGCAGCCCCGGGACAGCGAACACTGAAGCTTTCTTT

clone size: NA
D gene: TRBD2
V gene: TRBV25-1
J gene: TRBJ2-7
CDR3 protein: CASSLGTSLLSSYEQYF
CDR3 DNA: TGTGCCAGCAGCCTAGGGACTAGTCTCCTTAGCTCCTACGAGCAGTACTTC

clone size: NA
D gene: TRBD2
V gene: TRBV11-2
J gene: TRBJ2-1
CDR3 protein: CASSPPSGSSYNEQFF
CDR3 DNA: TGTGCCAGCAGCCCCCCTAGCGGGAGCTCCTACAATGAGCAGTTCTTC

clone size: NA
D gene: NA
V gene: TRBV6-4
J gene: TRBJ2-1
CDR3 protein: CASSDGSQGSYNEQFF
CDR3 DNA: TGTGCCAGCAGTGACGGAAGTCAGGGTTCGTACAATGAGCAGTTCTTC

clone size: few
D gene: NA
V gene: TRBV19
J gene: TRBJ1-1
CDR3 protein: CASSIGAGREAFF
CDR3 DNA: TGTGCCAGTAGTATAGGGGCAGGCCGCGAAGCTTTCTTT

clone size: NA
D gene: TRBD2
V gene: TRBV28
J gene: TRBJ2-2
CDR3 protein: CASSISGSSRHGELFF
CDR3 DNA: TGTGCCAGCAGTATTAGCGGGAGCAGTAGACACGGGGAGCTGTTTTTT

clone size: NA
D gene: NA
V gene: TRBV25-1
J gene: TRBJ2-1
CDR3 protein: CASGGRDEQFF
CDR3 DNA: TGTGCCAGCGGGGGGCGCGATGAGCAGTTCTTC

clone size: many
D gene: NA
V gene: TRBV19
J gene: TRBJ2-7
CDR3 protein: CASSSENSYEQYF
CDR3 DNA: TGTGCCAGTAGTAGCGAGAACTCCTACGAGCAGTACTTC

clone size: NA
D gene: TRBD2
V gene: TRBV9
J gene: TRBJ2-2
CDR3 protein: CASSETGGLAFSTGELFF
CDR3 DNA: TGTGCCAGCAGCGAAACGGGGGGTCTGGCTTTTAGCACCGGGGAGCTGTTTTTT

clone size: NA
D gene: TRBD2
V gene: TRBV15
J gene: TRBJ2-7
CDR3 protein: CATSDLGGSSYEQYF
CDR3 DNA: TGTGCCACCAGCGACCTCGGCGGGAGCTCCTACGAGCAGTACTTC

clone size: NA
D gene: NA
V gene: TRBV11-2
J gene: TRBJ2-3
CDR3 protein: CASSDRPEPADTQYF
CDR3 DNA: TGTGCCAGCAGCGACCGACCCGAACCGGCAGATACGCAGTATTTT

clone size: NA
D gene: TRBD1
V gene: TRBV15
J gene: TRBJ2-7
CDR3 protein: CATSRVGTGGKYEQYF
CDR3 DNA: TGTGCCACCAGCAGAGTAGGAACAGGGGGCAAGTACGAGCAGTACTTC

clone size: few
D gene: NA
V gene: TRBV10-3
J gene: TRBJ2-7
CDR3 protein: CAIREGQIYEQYF
CDR3 DNA: TGTGCCATCAGGGAGGGACAGATCTACGAGCAGTACTTC

clone size: NA
D gene: NA
V gene: TRBV19
J gene: TRBJ2-2
CDR3 protein: CASSIGGGPGELFF
CDR3 DNA: TGTGCCAGTAGTATAGGGGGCGGACCCGGGGAGCTGTTTTTT

clone size: few
D gene: NA
V gene: TRBV7-9
J gene: TRBJ2-7
CDR3 protein: CASSSNVPSSGSYEQYF
CDR3 DNA: TGTGCCAGCAGCTCTAATGTCCCCAGCTCGGGCTCCTACGAGCAGTACTTC

clone size: few
D gene: NA
V gene: TRBV11-2
J gene: TRBJ1-2
CDR3 protein: CASSLVLGYGYTF
CDR3 DNA: TGTGCCAGCAGCTTAGTTTTGGGCTATGGCTACACCTTC

clone size: NA
D gene: NA
V gene: TRBV10-1
J gene: TRBJ2-6
CDR3 protein: CASSLIISAQSRANVLTF
CDR3 DNA: TGCGCCAGCAGTTTAATTATAAGCGCACAAAGTCGGGCCAACGTCCTGACTTTC

clone size: NA
D gene: NA
V gene: TRBV15
J gene: TRBJ1-5
CDR3 protein: CATSRSGGNQPQHF
CDR3 DNA: TGTGCCACCAGCAGAAGTGGTGGCAATCAGCCCCAGCATTTT

clone size: NA
D gene: TRBD1
V gene: TRBV14
J gene: TRBJ1-1
CDR3 protein: CASSQDLGQGGTEAFF
CDR3 DNA: TGTGCCAGCAGCCAAGATCTGGGACAGGGGGGCACTGAAGCTTTCTTT

clone size: NA
D gene: NA
V gene: TRBV6-5
J gene: TRBJ2-7
CDR3 protein: CASSPQGDEQYF
CDR3 DNA: TGTGCCAGCAGTCCGCAGGGTGACGAGCAGTACTTC

clone size: NA
D gene: NA
V gene: TRBV7-2
J gene: TRBJ2-1
CDR3 protein: CASSPEGGSYNEQFF
CDR3 DNA: TGTGCCAGCAGCCCTGAGGGTGGCTCCTACAATGAGCAGTTCTTC

clone size: NA
D gene: NA
V gene: TRBV16
J gene: TRBJ2-3
CDR3 protein: CASSPRVGGTDTQYF
CDR3 DNA: TGTGCCAGCAGCCCCCGGGTAGGAGGCACAGATACGCAGTATTTT

clone size: NA
D gene: NA
V gene: TRBV5-4
J gene: TRBJ2-7
CDR3 protein: CASSSPGGVEQYF
CDR3 DNA: TGTGCCAGCAGCTCTCCAGGAGGAGTCGAGCAGTACTTC

clone size: NA
D gene: NA
V gene: TRBV2
J gene: TRBJ2-7
CDR3 protein: CASSESGFRQYF
CDR3 DNA: TGTGCCAGCAGCGAATCAGGGTTCCGACAGTACTTC

clone size: NA
D gene: TRBD2
V gene: TRBV7-8
J gene: TRBJ2-1
CDR3 protein: CASSPAAGGSYNEQFF
CDR3 DNA: TGTGCCAGCAGCCCGGCAGCGGGAGGGTCCTACAATGAGCAGTTCTTC

clone size: NA
D gene: NA
V gene: TRBV2
J gene: TRBJ2-7
CDR3 protein: CASGSGGSYEQYF
CDR3 DNA: TGTGCCAGCGGGTCAGGAGGCTCCTACGAGCAGTACTTC

clone size: once
D gene: NA
V gene: TRBV27
J gene: TRBJ2-7
CDR3 protein: CASSVLGTENYEQYF
CDR3 DNA: TGTGCCAGCAGCGTCCTCGGGACGGAAAACTACGAGCAGTACTTC

clone size: NA
D gene: NA
V gene: TRBV27
J gene: TRBJ1-5
CDR3 protein: CASSLAGNQPQHF
CDR3 DNA: TGTGCCAGCAGTTTAGCCGGGAATCAGCCCCAGCATTTT

clone size: NA
D gene: NA
V gene: TRBV5-1
J gene: TRBJ1-5
CDR3 protein: CASRGRSDQPQHF
CDR3 DNA: TGCGCCAGCCGCGGGAGGTCGGATCAGCCCCAGCATTTT

clone size: once
D gene: NA
V gene: TRBV7-9
J gene: TRBJ2-1
CDR3 protein: CASSFFSLSSYNEQFF
CDR3 DNA: TGTGCCAGCAGCTTTTTTTCTTTAAGCTCCTACAATGAGCAGTTCTTC

clone size: NA
D gene: NA
V gene: TRBV19
J gene: TRBJ2-2
CDR3 protein: CATRRGDDTGELFF
CDR3 DNA: TGTGCCACCAGAAGAGGGGATGACACCGGGGAGCTGTTTTTT

clone size: NA
D gene: TRBD1
V gene: TRBV2
J gene: TRBJ2-5
CDR3 protein: CASRTTGETQYF
CDR3 DNA: TGTGCCAGCAGGACGACAGGGGAGACCCAGTACTTC